This entry lists 10 T cell receptor beta chains sequenced from one sample in a study of blood T cell repertoires in COVID-19. Measured with immunoSEQ multiplex PCR; TCRdb has only the in-frame clones, and not every one. The table has roughly 200,000 clones, roughly three quarters seen once. Sequencing input: peripheral blood. All receptors come from a woman in her forties or fifties with active or convalescent COVID-19.

This clone was found once. V and J are TRBV28 and TRBJ2-7, with 10 bases lining up with TRBD1. The CDR3 loop spans 15 amino acids. The junction had 14 bases not matched to a gene; V was cut back by 10 bases and J by 5 bases. Germline-derived CDR1 and CDR2 are MDHEN and SYDVKM. DNA for the CDR3: TGTGCCACCCTAGAACCGGGACAGGGGCGGGACGAGCAGTACTTC. Translating it yields CATLEPGQGRDEQYF.

The chain carries TRBV15 and TRBJ1-2, with a weak D call TRBD1 (6 bases). The germline V gene encodes CDR1 LNHNV and CDR2 YYDKDF (reference sequence). This CDR3 contains 13 residues. Trimming pared 0 bases from V and 5 bases from J, leaving 7 bases between. The DNA for the CDR3 is TGTGCCACCAGCAGAGAAAGGGGGTATGGCTACACCTTC. Its protein product is CATSRERGYGYTF.

The V gene is TRBV11-1, the J gene TRBJ1-3; the D is unclear. V lost 5 bases and J 4 bases, leaving 6 bases between the germline ends. The germline gives CDR1 SGHAT, CDR2 FQDESV (reference sequence). The CDR3 has 12 amino acids. CDR3 DNA: TGTGCCAGCAGCCAAAAAGGAAACACCATATATTTT. It yields the protein CASSQKGNTIYF.

The J gene is TRBJ2-1, the V gene TRBV18; D not resolved. There are 13 residues in the CDR3. V lost 6 bases to trimming and J lost 2 bases, with 8 bases between them. In germline, CDR1 is KGHSH, CDR2 LQKENI. CDR3 coding DNA: TGTGCCAGCTCCGTCGCGGCCTACAATGAGCAGTTCTTC. It translates to CASSVAAYNEQFF.

The chain is built from TRBV7-8 and TRBJ1-2, with a tentative D call TRBD1 (6 bases). The CDR3 has 18 residues. In germline, CDR1 is SGHVS, CDR2 FQNEAQ. V was trimmed by 1 base and J by 4 bases, leaving 22 bases between them. The CDR3 region has the DNA TGTGCCAGCAGCTTAGGGGGATCCGCCTGGGGCAGGGGCTATGGCTACACCTTC. This encodes CASSLGGSAWGRGYGYTF.

V usage is TRBV3-1 (or the pseudogene TRBV3-2) and J usage is TRBJ1-1; D might be TRBD1 (5 bases). The CDR3 is made up of 14 amino acids. Germline V gives CDR1 LGHDT, CDR2 YNNKEL (reference sequence). Trimming pared 2 bases from V and 2 bases from J, leaving 9 bases between. The CDR3 nucleotides are TGTGCCAGCAGCCAAAACCAGGGTAACACTGAAGCTTTCTTT. It specifies CASSQNQGNTEAFF.

This clone has a handful of counts. Within the sample, other DNA sequences also encode this same CDR3. This chain uses TRBV7-9 with TRBJ1-5; the D is unclear. Trimming pared 5 bases from V and 4 bases from J, leaving 12 bases between. Germline lookup yields CDR1 SEHNR and CDR2 FQNEAQ (reference sequence). This CDR3 spans 14 amino acids. The CDR3 DNA reads TGTGCCAGCAGCCCAGACCGAGGGAATCAGCCCCAGCATTTT. Protein: CASSPDRGNQPQHF.

In this sample, this clone turned up once. The chain is built from TRBV7-3 and TRBJ2-1; tentatively, D is TRBD2 (6 bases). Germline V CDR1 and CDR2: SGHTA, FQGTGA. The V end lost 1 base, the J end lost 0 bases, and 7 bases lay between the germline ends. CDR3 size: 15 residues. The CDR3 DNA reads TGTGCCAGCAGCTTAAGCGGGACCTCCTACAATGAGCAGTTCTTC. Residues: CASSLSGTSYNEQFF.

The chain has TRBV2 and TRBJ1-5; the match to TRBD1 covers 7 bases. After removal of 7 bases from V and 4 bases from J, the junction contained 4 bases not matched to a gene. Germline CDR1 and CDR2: SNHLY and FYNNEI. This CDR3 comprises 13 residues. The CDR3 protein is CASKGAGNQPQHF. In nucleotides, the CDR3 is TGTGCCAGCAAGGGGGCCGGGAATCAGCCCCAGCATTTT.

The CDR3 sequence is CASSIGEGDTEAFF. CDR3 in DNA: TGTGCCAGTAGTATAGGGGAAGGGGACACTGAAGCTTTCTTT. This chain connects TRBV19 to TRBJ1-1; TRBD1 might be the D (5 bases). The CDR3 contains 14 residues. Trimming shortened V by 1 base and J by 3 bases, and 9 bases separated the two germline ends. The germline CDR1 and CDR2 sequences are LNHDA and SQIVND (reference sequence).